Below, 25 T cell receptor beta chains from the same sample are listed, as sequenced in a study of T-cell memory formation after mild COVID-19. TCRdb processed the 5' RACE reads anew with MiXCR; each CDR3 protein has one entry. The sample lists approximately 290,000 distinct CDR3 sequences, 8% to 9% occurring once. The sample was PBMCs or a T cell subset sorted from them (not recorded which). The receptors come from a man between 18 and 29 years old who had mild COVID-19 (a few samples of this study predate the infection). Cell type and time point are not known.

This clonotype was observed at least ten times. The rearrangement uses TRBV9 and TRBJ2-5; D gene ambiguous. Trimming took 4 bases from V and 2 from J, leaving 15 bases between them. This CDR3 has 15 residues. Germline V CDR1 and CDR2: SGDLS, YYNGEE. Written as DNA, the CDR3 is TGTGCCAGCAGCATTAGCCAAGGGCTACAAGAGACCCAGTACTTC. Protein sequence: CASSISQGLQETQYF.

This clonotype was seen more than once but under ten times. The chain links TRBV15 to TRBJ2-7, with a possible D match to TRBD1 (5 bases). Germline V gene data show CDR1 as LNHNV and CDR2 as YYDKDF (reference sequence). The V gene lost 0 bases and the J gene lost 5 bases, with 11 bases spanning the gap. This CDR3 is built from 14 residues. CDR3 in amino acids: CATSRDYRQHEQYV. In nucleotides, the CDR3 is TGTGCCACCAGCAGAGACTACAGGCAGCACGAGCAGTACGTC.

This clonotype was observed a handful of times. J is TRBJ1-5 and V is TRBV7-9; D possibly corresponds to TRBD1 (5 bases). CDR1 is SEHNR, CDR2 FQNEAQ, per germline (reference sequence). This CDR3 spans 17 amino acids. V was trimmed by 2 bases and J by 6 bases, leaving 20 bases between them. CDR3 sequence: CASSLYGAPGDLQPQHF. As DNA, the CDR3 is TGTGCCAGCAGCTTATACGGGGCACCGGGGGACCTTCAGCCCCAGCATTTT.

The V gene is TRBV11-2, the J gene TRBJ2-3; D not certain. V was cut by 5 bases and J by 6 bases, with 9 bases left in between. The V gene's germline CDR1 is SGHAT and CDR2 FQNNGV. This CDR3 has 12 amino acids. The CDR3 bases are TGTGCCAGCAGCCGCAATAGGGATACGCAGTATTTT. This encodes CASSRNRDTQYF. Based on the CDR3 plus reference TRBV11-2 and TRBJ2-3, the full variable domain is EAGVAQSPRYKIIEKRQSVAFWCNPISGHATLYWYQQILGQGPKLLIQFQNNGVVDDSQLPKDRFSAERLKGVDSTLKIQPAKLEDSAVYLCASSRNRDTQYFGPGTRLTVL.

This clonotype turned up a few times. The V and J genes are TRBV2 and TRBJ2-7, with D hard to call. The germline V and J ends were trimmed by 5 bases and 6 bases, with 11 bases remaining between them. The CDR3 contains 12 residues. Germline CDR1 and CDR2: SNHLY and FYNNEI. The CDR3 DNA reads TGTGCCAGCAGTTTTCACCCAGGCGAGCAGTACTTC. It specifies CASSFHPGEQYF.

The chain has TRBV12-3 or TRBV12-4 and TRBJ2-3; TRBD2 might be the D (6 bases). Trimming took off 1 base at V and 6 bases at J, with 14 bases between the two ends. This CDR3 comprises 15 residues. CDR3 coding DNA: TGTGCCAGCAGTTTAGTTGCGGGAATTGGGGATACGCAGTATTTT. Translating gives CASSLVAGIGDTQYF.

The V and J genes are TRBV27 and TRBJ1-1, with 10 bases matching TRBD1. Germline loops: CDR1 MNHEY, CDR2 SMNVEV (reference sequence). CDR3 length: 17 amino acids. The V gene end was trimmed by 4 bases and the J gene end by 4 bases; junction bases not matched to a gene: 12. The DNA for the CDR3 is TGTGCCAGCAGTTCCCTAGGAGGGACAGGGGTAGGCACTGAAGCTTTCTTT. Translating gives CASSSLGGTGVGTEAFF.

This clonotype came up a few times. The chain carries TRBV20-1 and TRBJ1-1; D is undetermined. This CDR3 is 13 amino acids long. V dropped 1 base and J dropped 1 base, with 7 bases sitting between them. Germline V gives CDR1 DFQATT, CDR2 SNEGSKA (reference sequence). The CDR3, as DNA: TGCAGTGCTAGAGGCCAAACGAACACTGAAGCTTTCTTT. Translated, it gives CSARGQTNTEAFF.

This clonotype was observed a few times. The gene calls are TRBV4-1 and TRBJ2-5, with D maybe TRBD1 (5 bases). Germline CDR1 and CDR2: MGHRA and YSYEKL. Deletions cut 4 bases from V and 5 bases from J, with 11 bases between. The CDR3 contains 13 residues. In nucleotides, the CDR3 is TGCGCCAGCAGCCCCAGGGCGAGGGAGACCCAGTACTTC. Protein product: CASSPRARETQYF.

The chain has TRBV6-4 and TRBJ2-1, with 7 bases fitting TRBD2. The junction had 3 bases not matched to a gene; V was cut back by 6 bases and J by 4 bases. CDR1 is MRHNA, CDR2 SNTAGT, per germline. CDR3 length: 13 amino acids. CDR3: CASSGGTYNEQFF. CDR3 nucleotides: TGTGCCAGCAGCGGGGGGACTTACAATGAGCAGTTCTTC.

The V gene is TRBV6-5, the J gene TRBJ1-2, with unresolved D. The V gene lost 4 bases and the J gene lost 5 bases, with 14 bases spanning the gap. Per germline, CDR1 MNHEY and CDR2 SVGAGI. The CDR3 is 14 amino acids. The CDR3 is CASSSNSGPYGYTF. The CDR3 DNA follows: TGTGCCAGCAGTTCCAACTCCGGACCTTATGGCTACACCTTC.

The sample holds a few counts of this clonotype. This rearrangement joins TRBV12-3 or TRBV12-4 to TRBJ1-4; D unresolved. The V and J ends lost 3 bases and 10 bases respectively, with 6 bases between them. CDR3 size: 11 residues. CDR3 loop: CASSLGAKLFF. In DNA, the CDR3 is TGTGCCAGCAGTTTGGGAGCAAAACTGTTTTTT.

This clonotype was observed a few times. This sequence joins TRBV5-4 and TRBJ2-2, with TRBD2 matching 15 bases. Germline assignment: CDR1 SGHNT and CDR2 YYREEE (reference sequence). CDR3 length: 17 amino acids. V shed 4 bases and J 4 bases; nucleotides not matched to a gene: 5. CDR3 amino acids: CASSRGTSGGPTGELFF. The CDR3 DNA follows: TGTGCCAGCAGCCGAGGGACTAGCGGGGGGCCCACCGGGGAGCTGTTTTTT.

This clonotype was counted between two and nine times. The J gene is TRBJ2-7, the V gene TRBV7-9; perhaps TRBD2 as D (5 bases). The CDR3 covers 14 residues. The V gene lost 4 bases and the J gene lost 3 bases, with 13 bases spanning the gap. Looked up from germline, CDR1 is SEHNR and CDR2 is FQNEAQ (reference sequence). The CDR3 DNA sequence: TGTGCCAGCAGCTCAACGACCCGGGACTACGAGCAGTACGTC. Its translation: CASSSTTRDYEQYV.

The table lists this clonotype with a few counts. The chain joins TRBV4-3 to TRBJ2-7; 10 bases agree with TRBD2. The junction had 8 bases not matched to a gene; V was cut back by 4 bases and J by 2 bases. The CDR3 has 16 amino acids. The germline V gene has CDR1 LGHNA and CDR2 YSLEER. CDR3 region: CASSLGLAGETYEQYF. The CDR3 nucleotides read TGCGCCAGCAGCCTCGGGCTAGCGGGGGAGACCTACGAGCAGTACTTC.

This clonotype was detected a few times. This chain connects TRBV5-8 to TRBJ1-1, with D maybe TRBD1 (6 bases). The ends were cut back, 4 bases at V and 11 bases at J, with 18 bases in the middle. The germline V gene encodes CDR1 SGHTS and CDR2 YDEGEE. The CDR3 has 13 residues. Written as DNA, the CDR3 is TGTGCCAGCAGCCCCGACAGGCTTCGGTCGGCTTTCTTT. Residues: CASSPDRLRSAFF.

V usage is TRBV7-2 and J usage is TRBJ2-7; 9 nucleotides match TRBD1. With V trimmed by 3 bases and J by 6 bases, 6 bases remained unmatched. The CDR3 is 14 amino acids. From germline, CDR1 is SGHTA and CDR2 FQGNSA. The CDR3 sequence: CASSFGTGTGEQYF. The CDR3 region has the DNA TGTGCCAGCAGCTTCGGGACAGGGACGGGCGAGCAGTACTTC. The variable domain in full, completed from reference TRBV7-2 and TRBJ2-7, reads GAGVSQSPSNKVTEKGKDVELRCDPISGHTALYWYRQSLGQGLEFLIYFQGNSAPDKSGLPSDRFSAERTGGSVSTLTIQRTQQEDSAVYLCASSFGTGTGEQYFGPGTRLTVT.

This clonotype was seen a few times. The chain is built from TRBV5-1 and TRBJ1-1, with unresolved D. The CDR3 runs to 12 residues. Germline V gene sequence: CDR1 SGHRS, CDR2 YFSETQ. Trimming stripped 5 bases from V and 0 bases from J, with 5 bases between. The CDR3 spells CASSGLNTEAFF. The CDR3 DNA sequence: TGCGCCAGCAGTGGGTTGAACACTGAAGCTTTCTTT.

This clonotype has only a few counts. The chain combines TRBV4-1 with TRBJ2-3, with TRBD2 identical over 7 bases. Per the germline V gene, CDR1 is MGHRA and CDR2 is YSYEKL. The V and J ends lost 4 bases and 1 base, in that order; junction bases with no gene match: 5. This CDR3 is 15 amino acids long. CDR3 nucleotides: TGCGCCAGCAGCCCCTTTGGGGGGGGCACAGATACGCAGTATTTT. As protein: CASSPFGGGTDTQYF.

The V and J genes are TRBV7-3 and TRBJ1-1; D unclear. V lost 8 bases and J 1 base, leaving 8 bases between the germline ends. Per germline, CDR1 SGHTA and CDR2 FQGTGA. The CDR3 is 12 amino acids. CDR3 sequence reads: CASGSGNTEAFF. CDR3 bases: TGTGCCAGCGGGAGCGGGAACACTGAAGCTTTCTTT.

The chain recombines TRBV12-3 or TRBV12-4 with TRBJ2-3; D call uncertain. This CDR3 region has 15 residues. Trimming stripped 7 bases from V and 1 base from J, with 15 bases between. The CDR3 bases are TGTGCCAGCAACTCGTCAGTTTCCGGCACAGATACGCAGTATTTT. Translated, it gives CASNSSVSGTDTQYF.

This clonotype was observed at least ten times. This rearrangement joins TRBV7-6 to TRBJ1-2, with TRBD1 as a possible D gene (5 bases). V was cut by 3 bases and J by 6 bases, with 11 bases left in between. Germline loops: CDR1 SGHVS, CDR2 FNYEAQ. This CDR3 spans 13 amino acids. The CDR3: CASSLQGLDGYTF. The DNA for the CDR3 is TGTGCCAGCAGCTTGCAGGGACTGGATGGCTACACCTTC.

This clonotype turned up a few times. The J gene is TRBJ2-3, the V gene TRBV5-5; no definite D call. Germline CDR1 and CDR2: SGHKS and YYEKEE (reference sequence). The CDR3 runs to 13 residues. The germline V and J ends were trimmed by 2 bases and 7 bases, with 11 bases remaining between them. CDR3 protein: CASSFLGENTQYF. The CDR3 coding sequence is TGTGCCAGCAGCTTCTTAGGAGAAAATACGCAGTATTTT.

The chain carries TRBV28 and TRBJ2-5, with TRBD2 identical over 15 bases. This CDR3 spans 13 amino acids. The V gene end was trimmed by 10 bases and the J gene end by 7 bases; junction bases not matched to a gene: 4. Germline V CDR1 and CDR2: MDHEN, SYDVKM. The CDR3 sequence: CAILGLAGGTQYF. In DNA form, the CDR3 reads TGTGCCATCCTGGGACTAGCGGGGGGGACCCAGTACTTC.

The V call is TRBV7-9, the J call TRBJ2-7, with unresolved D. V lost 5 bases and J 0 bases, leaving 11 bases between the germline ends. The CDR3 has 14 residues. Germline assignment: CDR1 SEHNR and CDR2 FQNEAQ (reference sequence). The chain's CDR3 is CASSPRSGSYEQYF. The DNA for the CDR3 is TGTGCCAGCAGCCCCCGTTCCGGCTCCTACGAGCAGTACTTC.